This T cell receptor beta chain appears in the sequencing data of a study of blood T cell repertoires in COVID-19. Authors' methods: Reference gene primer amplification in the assay estimated nucleated cell counts. Assay used: immunoSEQ multiplex PCR; TCRdb lists only in-frame clones, some missing. V and J calls and clone size are as listed in that table; D and trimming were resolved from the DNA. The repertoire includes about 110,000 clones, about 80% of them detected once, and just over 4% sits in the top ten. V was cut by 2 bases and J by 2 bases, with 9 bases left in between. This CDR3 contains 15 residues. The germline CDR1 and CDR2 sequences are MDHEN and SYDVKM.

The receptor was isolated from a woman in her 70s with acute or convalescent COVID-19. Sequencing input: peripheral blood. The rearrangement links TRBV28 to TRBJ2-2, with D possibly TRBD1 on 6 matching bases. DNA for the CDR3: TGTGCCAGCAGTTTACCAGGGGTAAACACCGGGGAGCTGTTTTTT. Its protein is CASSLPGVNTGELFF.